These T cell receptor beta chains were read from a single sample in a study of blood T cell repertoires in COVID-19. This table comes from immunoSEQ multiplex PCR, and its TCRdb copy is limited to in-frame clones, with some not included. The data hold roughly 84,000 clones, with approximately 78% observed a single time. Sample: peripheral blood. The receptor source for this set is a woman aged 80 or older with acute or convalescent COVID-19. Each CDR3 is given with its conserved first and last residue. D genes are given only for firm matches. Rows may omit the clone size; those that give it use once, few, many or a size class.

d_gene | j_gene | v_gene | abundance | len | CDR3aa | CDR3nt
. | TRBJ2-5 | TRBV5-4 | . | 13 | CASSPGGRETQYF | TGTGCCAGCAGCCCTGGGGGGAGAGAGACCCAGTACTTC
. | TRBJ2-2 | TRBV7-9 | . | 14 | CASSLVGGTGELFF | TGTGCCAGCAGCTTAGTAGGGGGCACCGGGGAGCTGTTTTTT
TRBD1 | TRBJ2-7 | TRBV7-8 | . | 14 | CASSSGQGLGEQYF | TGTGCCAGCAGCTCGGGACAGGGGCTCGGCGAGCAGTACTTC
. | TRBJ2-3 | TRBV11-3 | . | 15 | CASSLSGASTDTQYF | TGTGCCAGCAGCTTGTCCGGTGCTAGCACAGATACGCAGTATTTT
. | TRBJ1-1 | TRBV18 | . | 13 | CASSPGGDTEAFF | TGTGCCAGCTCACCTGGAGGGGACACTGAAGCTTTCTTT
. | TRBJ1-5 | TRBV3-1/TRBV3-2 | few | 11 | CASSQGEFQHF | TGTGCCAGCAGCCAAGGAGAGTTCCAGCATTTT
TRBD1 | TRBJ1-5 | TRBV7-6 | many | 17 | CASSPGVGQASNQPQHF | TGTGCCAGCAGCCCAGGGGTCGGACAGGCCAGCAATCAGCCCCAGCATTTT
. | TRBJ2-7 | TRBV7-6 | . | 14 | CASSARQGYYEQYF | TGTGCCAGCAGCGCCCGCCAGGGGTACTACGAGCAGTACTTC
TRBD1 | TRBJ1-6 | TRBV9 | . | 15 | CASSPWTGENSPLHF | TGTGCCAGCAGCCCTTGGACAGGGGAAAATTCACCCCTCCACTTT
. | TRBJ1-1 | TRBV6-4 | . | 14 | CASSERKGSTEAFF | TGTGCCAGCAGTGAACGTAAAGGGAGCACTGAAGCTTTCTTT
. | TRBJ2-2 | TRBV19 | . | 15 | CASIQGGMRTGELFF | TGTGCCAGTATTCAGGGGGGTATGAGGACCGGGGAGCTGTTTTTT
. | TRBJ2-1 | TRBV11-3 | . | 14 | CASRRTENYNEQFF | TGTGCCAGCAGACGGACAGAGAACTACAATGAGCAGTTCTTC
TRBD1 | TRBJ1-6 | TRBV6-6 | . | 14 | CASRTTGTNSPLHF | TGTGCCAGCAGAACGACAGGGACTAATTCACCCCTCCACTTT
. | TRBJ1-2 | TRBV7-6 | few | 15 | CASSSLIGARDGYTF | TGTGCCAGCAGCTCGCTGATTGGAGCGAGGGATGGCTACACCTTC
. | TRBJ2-7 | TRBV2 | . | 11 | CASRAEYEQYF | TGTGCCAGCAGGGCAGAATACGAGCAGTACTTC